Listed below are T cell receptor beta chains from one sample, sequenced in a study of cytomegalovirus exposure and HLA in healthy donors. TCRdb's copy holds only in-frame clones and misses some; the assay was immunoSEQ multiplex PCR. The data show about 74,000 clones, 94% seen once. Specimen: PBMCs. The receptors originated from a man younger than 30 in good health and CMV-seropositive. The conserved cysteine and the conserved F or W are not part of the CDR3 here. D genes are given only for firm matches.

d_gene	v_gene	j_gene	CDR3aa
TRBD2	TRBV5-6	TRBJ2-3	ASSLALLAGSDTQY
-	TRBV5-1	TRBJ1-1	ASSLGQSMNTEAF
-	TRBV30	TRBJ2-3	AWSLTPIASDTQY
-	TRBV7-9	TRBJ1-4	ASSLDRTRSNEKLF
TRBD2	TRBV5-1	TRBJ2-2	ASTTGTSGSRWTGELF
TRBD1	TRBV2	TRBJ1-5	ASSEEGTVEH
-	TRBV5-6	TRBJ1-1	ASSLSHTNTEAF
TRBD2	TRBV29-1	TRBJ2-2	SVETGGTGELF
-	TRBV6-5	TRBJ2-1	ASTPTGGTWNEQF
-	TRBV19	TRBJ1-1	ASSPRQLPNTEAF
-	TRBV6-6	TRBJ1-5	ASSYAGEDQPQH
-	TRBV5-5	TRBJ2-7	ASSSDTRSYEQY
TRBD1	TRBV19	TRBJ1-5	ASRLGTGGEGFGNQPQH
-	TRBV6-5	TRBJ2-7	ASSFGGEQY
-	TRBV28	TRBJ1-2	ASSLTDGVAGYT
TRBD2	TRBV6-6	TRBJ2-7	ASSPLAGGTYEQY
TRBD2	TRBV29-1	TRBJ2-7	SVDGAGGETTHEQY
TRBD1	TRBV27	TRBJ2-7	ASSLQGAGSFLTYEQY
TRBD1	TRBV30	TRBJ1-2	AWSRKMTGQRYGYT
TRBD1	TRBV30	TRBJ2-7	AWVRQGSHEQY
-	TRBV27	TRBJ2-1	ASRKPGLPDEEQF
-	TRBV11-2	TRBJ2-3	ASSLDRGSDTQY
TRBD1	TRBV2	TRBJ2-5	ASRDRGETQY
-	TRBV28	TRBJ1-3	ASSFPHSGNTIY
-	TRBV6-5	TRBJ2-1	ASRGSSYNEQF
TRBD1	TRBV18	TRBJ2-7	ASSLSQGEFYEQY
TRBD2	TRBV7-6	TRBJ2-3	ASSLAGETDTQY
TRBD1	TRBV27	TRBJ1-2	ASSLSETGNGYT
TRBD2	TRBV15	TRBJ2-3	ATSRLAGDTQY
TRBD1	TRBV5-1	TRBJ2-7	ASSLWDRAYEQY
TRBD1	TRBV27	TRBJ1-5	ASSSSTGADNQPQH
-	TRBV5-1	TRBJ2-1	ASSLGGAGLDEQF
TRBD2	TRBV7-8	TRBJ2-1	ASSLVGLAGGLGAIEQF
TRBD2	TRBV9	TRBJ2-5	ASSGLATSGRMGTQY
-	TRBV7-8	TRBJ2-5	ASSLGGPFQDQETQY
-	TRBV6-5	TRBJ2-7	ASNQLQGLVQY
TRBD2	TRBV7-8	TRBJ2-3	ASSPQTSGRSDTQY
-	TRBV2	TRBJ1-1	ASSERGGVLTEAF
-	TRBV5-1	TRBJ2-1	ASSTTGAGNNEQF
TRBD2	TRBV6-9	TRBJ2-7	ASSPPLAGVYEQY
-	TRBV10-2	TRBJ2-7	ASSEGTTYEQY
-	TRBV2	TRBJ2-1	ASERRPADEQF
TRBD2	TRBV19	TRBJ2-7	ASSIAGLAGGDEQY